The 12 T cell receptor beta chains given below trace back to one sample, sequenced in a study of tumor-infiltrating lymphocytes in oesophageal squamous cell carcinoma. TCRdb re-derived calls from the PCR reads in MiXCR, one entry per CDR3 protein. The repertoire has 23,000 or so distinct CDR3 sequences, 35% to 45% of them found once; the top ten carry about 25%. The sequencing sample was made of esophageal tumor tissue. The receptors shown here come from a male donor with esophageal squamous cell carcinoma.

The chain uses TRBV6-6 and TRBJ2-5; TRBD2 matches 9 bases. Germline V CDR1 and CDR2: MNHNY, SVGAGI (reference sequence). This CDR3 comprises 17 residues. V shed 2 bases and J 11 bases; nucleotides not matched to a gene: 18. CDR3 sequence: CASSYHQLAGFTDTQYF. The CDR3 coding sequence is TGTGCCAGCAGTTACCACCAACTAGCGGGTTTCACAGATACGCAGTACTTC.

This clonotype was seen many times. CDR3 in amino acids: CASSLHSDSTVYGYTF. CDR3 coding DNA: TGTGCCAGCAGTTTACATTCGGACAGCACAGTCTATGGCTACACCTTC. This chain links TRBV28 with TRBJ1-2, with D perhaps matching TRBD1 (6 bases). The V gene lost 2 bases and the J gene lost 4 bases, with 17 bases spanning the gap. Germline values: CDR1 MDHEN, CDR2 SYDVKM. The CDR3 has 16 residues.

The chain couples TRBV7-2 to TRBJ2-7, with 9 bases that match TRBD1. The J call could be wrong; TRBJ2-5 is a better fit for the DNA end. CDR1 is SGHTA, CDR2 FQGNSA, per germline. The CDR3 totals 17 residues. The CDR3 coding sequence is TGTGCCAGCACCTGGCCGGGACAGGGATGGAAGCGGGAGACCCAGTACTTC. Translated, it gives CASTWPGQGWKRETQYF.

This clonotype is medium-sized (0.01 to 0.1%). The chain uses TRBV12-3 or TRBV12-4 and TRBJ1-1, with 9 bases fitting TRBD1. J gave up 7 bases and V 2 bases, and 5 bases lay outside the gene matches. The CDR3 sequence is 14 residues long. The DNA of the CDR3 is TGTGCCAGCAGTTTACGGACAGGGGAGGTTGAAGCTTTCTTT. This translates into CASSLRTGEVEAFF.

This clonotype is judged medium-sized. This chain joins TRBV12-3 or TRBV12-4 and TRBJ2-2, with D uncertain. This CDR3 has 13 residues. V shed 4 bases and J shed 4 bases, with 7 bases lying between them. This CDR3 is CASSSYITGELFF. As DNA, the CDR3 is TGTGCCAGCAGTTCGTACATCACCGGGGAGCTGTTTTTT.

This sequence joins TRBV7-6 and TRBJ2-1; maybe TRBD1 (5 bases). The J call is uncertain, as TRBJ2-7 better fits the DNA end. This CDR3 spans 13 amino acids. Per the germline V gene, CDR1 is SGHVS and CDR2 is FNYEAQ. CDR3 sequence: CASSLVLGHEQYF. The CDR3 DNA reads TGTGCCAGCAGCTTAGTTCTGGGGCACGAGCAGTACTTC.

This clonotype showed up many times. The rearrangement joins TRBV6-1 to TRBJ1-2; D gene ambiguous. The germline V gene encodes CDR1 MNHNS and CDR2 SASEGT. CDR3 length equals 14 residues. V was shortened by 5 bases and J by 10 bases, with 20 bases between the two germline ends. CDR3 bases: TGTGCCAGCAGTTATTCCCCTACCGGCAACCCCTACACCTTC. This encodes CASSYSPTGNPYTF.

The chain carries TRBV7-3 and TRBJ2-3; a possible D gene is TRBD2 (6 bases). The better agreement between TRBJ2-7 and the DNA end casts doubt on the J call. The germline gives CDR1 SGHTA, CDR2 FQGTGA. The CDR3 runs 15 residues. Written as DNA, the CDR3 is TGTGCCAGCAGCCGGCAGGGAGGAGGGAACTACGAGCAGTACTTC. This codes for CASSRQGGGNYEQYF.

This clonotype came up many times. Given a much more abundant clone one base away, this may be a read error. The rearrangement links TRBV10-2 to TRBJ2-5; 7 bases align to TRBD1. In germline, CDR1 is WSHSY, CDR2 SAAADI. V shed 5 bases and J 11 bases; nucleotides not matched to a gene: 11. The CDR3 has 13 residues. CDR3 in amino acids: CASSRGRDNEQYF. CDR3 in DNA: TGCGCCAGCAGTAGGGGGCGTGACAATGAGCAGTACTTC.

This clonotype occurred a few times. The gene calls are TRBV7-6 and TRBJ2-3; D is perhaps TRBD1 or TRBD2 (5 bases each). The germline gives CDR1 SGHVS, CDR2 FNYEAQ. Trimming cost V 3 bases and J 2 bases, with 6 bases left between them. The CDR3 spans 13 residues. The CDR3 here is CASSFGTTDTQYF. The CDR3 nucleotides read TGTGCCAGCAGCTTCGGGACCACAGATACGCAGTATTTT.

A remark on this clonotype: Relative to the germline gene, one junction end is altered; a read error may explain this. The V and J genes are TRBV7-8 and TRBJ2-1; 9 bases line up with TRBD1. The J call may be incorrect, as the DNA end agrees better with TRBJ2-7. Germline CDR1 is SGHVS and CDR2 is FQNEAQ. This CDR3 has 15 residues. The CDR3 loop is CTSSSSGTGTYEQYF. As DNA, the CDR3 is TGTACCAGCAGCTCATCCGGGACAGGGACGTACGAGCAGTACTTC.

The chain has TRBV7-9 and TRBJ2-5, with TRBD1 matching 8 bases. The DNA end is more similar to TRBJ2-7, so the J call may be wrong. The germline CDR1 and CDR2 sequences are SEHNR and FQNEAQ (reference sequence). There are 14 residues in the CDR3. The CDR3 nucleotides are TGTGCCAGCAGCTTAGGGACAGGGCCCTACGAGCAGTACTTC. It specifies CASSLGTGPYEQYF.